This T cell receptor (beta chain) was sequenced during a study of blood T cells in healthy people across ages. Study at large: Template switching recovered approximately one barcoded beta molecule for every two T cells. Overall study findings and caveats: Across samples, TCR beta diversity tracked strongly with naive T cell percentage.

In the case of this clonotype: Its specificity is unknown.

The second PCR ran roughly 6 to 11 cycles with a sample-barcoded 5' primer and J-beta primers. CDR3-containing paired-end reads numbered at least 2.5 million in each sample. TCRdb analysed the 5' RACE reads with MiXCR anew, one entry per CDR3 protein. Among 1.5 million to 2 million distinct CDR3 sequences listed, roughly 27% were seen once. With V trimmed by 1 base and J by 5 bases, 5 bases remained unmatched. This CDR3 is built from 15 residues. The V gene's germline CDR1 is DFQATT and CDR2 SNEGSKA (reference sequence). J is TRBJ2-1 and V is TRBV20-1; 10 bases map to TRBD2. Sequences were obtained from blood. The clonotype comes from a woman aged 30 to 39 in good health. In DNA form, the CDR3 reads TGCAGTGCTAGAGGGGGACTAGCGTCCAACAATGAGCAGTTCTTC. Protein product: CSARGGLASNNEQFF.